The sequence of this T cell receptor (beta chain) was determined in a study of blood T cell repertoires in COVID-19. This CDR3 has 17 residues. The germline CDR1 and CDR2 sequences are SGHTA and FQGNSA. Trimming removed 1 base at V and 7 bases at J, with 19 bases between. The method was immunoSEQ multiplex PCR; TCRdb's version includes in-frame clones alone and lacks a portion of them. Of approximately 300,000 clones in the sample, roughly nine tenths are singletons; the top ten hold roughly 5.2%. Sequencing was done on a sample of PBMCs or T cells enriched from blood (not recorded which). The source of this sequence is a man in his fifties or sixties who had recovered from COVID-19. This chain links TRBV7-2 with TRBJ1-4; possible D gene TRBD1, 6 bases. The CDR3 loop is CASSLEGVQGSIEKLFF. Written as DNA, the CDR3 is TGTGCCAGCAGCTTAGAGGGGGTACAGGGTAGTATTGAAAAACTGTTTTTT.